This record concerns one TCR beta chain sequence. Its antigen is currently unknown. This sample stems from a study of OX40 agonist ivuxolimab in advanced cancers. Study as a whole: The dose-escalation cohort had hepatocellular carcinoma, melanoma, renal cell or head and neck cancer. Findings of the study overall: Clonal expansion by week 6 occurred in CD4+ and CD8+ blood T cells (at 0.1 to 3.0 mg/kg).

The assay was immunoSEQ multiplex PCR, and TCRdb's table has in-frame clones only and misses some. Of about 50,000 clones listed, 80% to 85% are singletons. V dropped 3 bases and J dropped 6 bases, with 6 bases sitting between them. The CDR3 sequence is 12 residues long. Germline CDR1 and CDR2: LGHNA and YNFKEQ. The chain is built from TRBV4-2 and TRBJ2-1; perhaps TRBD2 as D (6 bases). The receptor comes from an adult with an advanced solid tumor such as melanoma, head and neck, liver or kidney cancer. This specimen was CD4+ or CD8+ T cells sorted from blood, taken in a trial of the OX40 agonist ivuxolimab. The CDR3 spells CASSHGGNEQFF. As DNA, the CDR3 is TGTGCCAGCAGCCACGGGGGCAATGAGCAGTTCTTC.